This is a list of T cell receptor beta chains from one sample in a study of human T cells and chemical hapten exposure. Each CDR3 protein is one row after TCRdb ran MiXCR on the RACE reads. The table has 130,000 or so distinct CDR3 sequences, about 9.4% seen once. Sequencing input: whole blood. These receptors came from a male donor in good health. Some clones in this sample may be carry-over from other donors' samples. The CDR3 runs from the conserved cysteine through the conserved F or W. A D gene is named only where the DNA matches it firmly. Part of the rows lack a size; the others show once, few, many or a class for expanded clones.

abundance	d_gene	v_gene	j_gene	CDR3nt	CDR3aa
NA	TRBD2	TRBV10-3	TRBJ2-1	TGTGCCATCAGTGAGTCGGCGGGGGGCGGATACAATGAGCAGTTCTTC	CAISESAGGGYNEQFF
NA	NA	TRBV9	TRBJ1-6	TGTGCCAGCAGCGTGGACAGCGTCAATTCACCCCTCCACTTT	CASSVDSVNSPLHF
few	TRBD2	TRBV20-1	TRBJ2-1	TGCAGTGCTCCTAATTGGGGGAGGGACTACAATGAGCAGTTCTTC	CSAPNWGRDYNEQFF
many	TRBD1	TRBV18	TRBJ1-1	TGTGCCAGCTCACCACTGTCAGGACAGGGGAGAAGGAACACTGAAGCTTTCTTT	CASSPLSGQGRRNTEAFF
NA	NA	TRBV7-2	TRBJ2-2	TGTGCCAGCAGCCGACAGAGGGTTGTATCAACCGGGGAGCTGTTTTTT	CASSRQRVVSTGELFF
few	TRBD1	TRBV7-2	TRBJ1-5	TGTGCCAGCAGCTTACGGACAGGGGACGCTCAGCCCCAGCATTTT	CASSLRTGDAQPQHF
NA	NA	TRBV20-1	TRBJ1-1	TGCAGTGCTAGAGATCCGAAAGGGGTGAACACTGAAGCTTTCTTT	CSARDPKGVNTEAFF
many	NA	TRBV7-3	TRBJ1-1	TGTGCCAGCAGCCCGCTGAGGGCTATCGGGACTGAAGCTTTCTTT	CASSPLRAIGTEAFF
many	NA	TRBV12-3/TRBV12-4	TRBJ2-5	TGTGCCAGCAGACTTAGCGGAGCAGGCCAAGAGACCCAGTACTTC	CASRLSGAGQETQYF
few	TRBD1	TRBV11-3	TRBJ2-1	TGTGCCAGCAGCTCATCGACAGGGAGCCACAATGAGCAGTTCTTC	CASSSSTGSHNEQFF
few	NA	TRBV2	TRBJ2-1	TGTGCCAGCAGGCCCGGGACTCACTCCTACAATGAGCAGTTCTTC	CASRPGTHSYNEQFF
NA	NA	TRBV7-9	TRBJ2-7	TGTGCCAGCAGCTCAGGGGCAAGGGAACACTACGAGCAGTACTTC	CASSSGAREHYEQYF
many	NA	TRBV27	TRBJ1-3	TGTGCCAGCAGTTTATACAGCTCTGGAAACACCATATATTTT	CASSLYSSGNTIYF
many	NA	TRBV27	TRBJ1-3	TGTGCCAGCAGAGCGGGACTGCCCTCTGGAAACACCATATATTTT	CASRAGLPSGNTIYF
few	NA	TRBV27	TRBJ2-2	TGTGCCAGCAGCTACCGACAGCTAACCGGGGAGCTGTTTTTT	CASSYRQLTGELFF
many	NA	TRBV27	TRBJ2-5	TGTGCCAGCAGTCGAGAGACCCAGTACTTC	CASSRETQYF
few	TRBD2	TRBV30	TRBJ2-1	TGTGCCTGGAATCCCCCAATACTAGCGGGAGCGTCGCATGAGCAGTTCTTC	CAWNPPILAGASHEQFF
few	NA	TRBV12-3/TRBV12-4	TRBJ1-5	TGTGCCAGCAGTTCCGGGTCCCCGGGGCCCCAGCATTTT	CASSSGSPGPQHF
many	NA	TRBV29-1	TRBJ2-3	TGCAGCGTTCCCGGACAGCCGCGGGCAGATACGCAGTATTTT	CSVPGQPRADTQYF
many	NA	TRBV2	TRBJ2-1	TGTGCCAGCAAGAGGACAGATGCCTACAATGAGCAGTTCTTC	CASKRTDAYNEQFF
NA	NA	TRBV20-1	TRBJ1-3	TGCAGTGCCACGGAGGGGGCTGGAAACACCATATATTTT	CSATEGAGNTIYF
many	NA	TRBV20-1	TRBJ2-2	TGCAGTGCTAGAGATCTAGCGAGCACCGGGGAGCTGTTTTTT	CSARDLASTGELFF
few	NA	TRBV7-9	TRBJ2-5	TGTGCCAGCAGCTTGAACAGTCCTAGAGAGACCCAGTACTTC	CASSLNSPRETQYF
few	TRBD2	TRBV7-2	TRBJ2-3	TGTGCCAGCAGCTTGGCTAGCGGGGGGCTCCTAGATACGCAGTATTTT	CASSLASGGLLDTQYF
many	NA	TRBV7-2	TRBJ2-7	TGTGCCAGCAGCTTAGAACCAGTCTACGAGCAGTACTTC	CASSLEPVYEQYF
NA	NA	TRBV7-8	TRBJ2-5	TGTGCCAGCAGCTTACCAGGGGCCTTACGAGAGACCCAGTACTTC	CASSLPGALRETQYF
many	NA	TRBV7-7	TRBJ2-5	TGTGCCAGCAGCCCGGGGCCAAGCTTACAAGAGACCCAGTACTTC	CASSPGPSLQETQYF
many	NA	TRBV7-9	TRBJ1-2	TGTGCCAGCAGCCCAGGCGAGGGCACCCCTCGTGGCTACACCTTC	CASSPGEGTPRGYTF
few	NA	TRBV7-2	TRBJ2-1	TGTGCCAGCAGCTTGTCGGAGGGGATCTACAATGAGCAGTTCTTC	CASSLSEGIYNEQFF
NA	TRBD1	TRBV6-5	TRBJ2-7	TGTGCCAGCAGTTCTCCCGGGACAGTCTCCTACGAGCAGTACTTC	CASSSPGTVSYEQYF
NA	TRBD1	TRBV27	TRBJ1-4	TGTGCCAGCAGTTCCACAGGGGCTCCTAATGAAAAACTGTTTTTT	CASSSTGAPNEKLFF
NA	TRBD2	TRBV20-1	TRBJ2-7	TGCAGTGCCAATAGCGGGAGGTACTCCTACGAGCAGTACTTC	CSANSGRYSYEQYF
few	TRBD2	TRBV2	TRBJ2-7	TGTGCCAGCAGCCAAGGGACTAGCGGACTCTACGAGCAGTACTTC	CASSQGTSGLYEQYF
NA	NA	TRBV9	TRBJ2-7	TGTGCCAGCAGCGTTTATGGCAGTGGTAGCTCCGAGCAGTACTTC	CASSVYGSGSSEQYF
NA	TRBD2	TRBV20-1	TRBJ2-7	TGCAGTGCTAGAGAGGGACTAGCGGGGCAAGAGCAGTACTTC	CSAREGLAGQEQYF
NA	TRBD2	TRBV27	TRBJ2-3	TGTGCCAGCATCCCGCTAGCGGGGGGAAGCACAGATACGCAGTATTTT	CASIPLAGGSTDTQYF
few	NA	TRBV14	TRBJ2-7	TGTGCCAGCAGCCAAGAAACCAGCGGGCACTACGAGCAGTACTTC	CASSQETSGHYEQYF
NA	NA	TRBV27	TRBJ2-2	TGTGCCAGCAGTTTATACACCGGGGAGCTGTTTTTT	CASSLYTGELFF
many	TRBD1	TRBV7-6	TRBJ1-1	TGTGCCAGCAGCTTGGACAGGGTAAACACTGAAGCTTTCTTT	CASSLDRVNTEAFF
NA	NA	TRBV4-1	TRBJ1-6	TGCGCCAGCAGCCAAGATACAGTCTCGAGCTCCTATAATTCACCCCTCCACTTT	CASSQDTVSSSYNSPLHF
many	NA	TRBV29-1	TRBJ2-1	TGCAGTCTGGAGGGCGTATACAGGGCAGAGGAAGGCAATGAGCAGTTCTTC	CSLEGVYRAEEGNEQFF
NA	TRBD1	TRBV18	TRBJ2-7	TGTGCCAGCTCACCACCTCCGGGACAGGGGGCCTACGAGCAGTACTTC	CASSPPPGQGAYEQYF
NA	NA	TRBV7-2	TRBJ2-5	TGTGCCAGCAGCCCCGAGGGGGTTGGTAAAGAGACCCAGTACTTC	CASSPEGVGKETQYF
once	NA	TRBV5-4	TRBJ1-1	TGTGCCAGCAGCTTGGTCGGCGGATTAGAAGCTTTCTTT	CASSLVGGLEAFF
NA	NA	TRBV4-3	TRBJ2-7	TGCGCCAGCAGCCCCCGGGGCCACTACGAGCAGTACTTC	CASSPRGHYEQYF
many	NA	TRBV5-5	TRBJ1-4	TGTGCCAGCAGCTCTTTTTTTGCTAATGAAAAACTGTTTTTT	CASSSFFANEKLFF
few	NA	TRBV27	TRBJ1-1	TGTGCCAGCAGTTTTGGGGGCACCACTGAAGCTTTCTTT	CASSFGGTTEAFF
few	TRBD2	TRBV7-9	TRBJ2-1	TGTGCCAGCAGCTTAGTAGCGGGAGATGAGCAGTTCTTC	CASSLVAGDEQFF
many	NA	TRBV2	TRBJ2-7	TGTGCCAGCAGCCGACCTTCCCGGGACTACGAGCAGTACTTC	CASSRPSRDYEQYF
many	TRBD1	TRBV20-1	TRBJ1-6	TGCAGTGCTAGGGTGACCGGGACAGCAGGTTCACCCCTCCACTTT	CSARVTGTAGSPLHF
many	NA	TRBV6-4	TRBJ1-1	TGTGCCAGCAGTGATGCAGCGGGAGACACTGAAGCTTTCTTT	CASSDAAGDTEAFF
NA	TRBD2	TRBV27	TRBJ2-5	TGTGCCAGCAGAATAGCGGGACAAGAGACCCAGTACTTC	CASRIAGQETQYF
few	TRBD2	TRBV5-5	TRBJ2-7	TGTGCCAGCAGCTTGGAGACTAGCGGGAGGAACGAGCAGTACTTC	CASSLETSGRNEQYF
NA	NA	TRBV11-3	TRBJ2-2	TGTGCCAGCAGCTTAGCGGACACCGGGGAGCTGTTTTTT	CASSLADTGELFF
NA	TRBD1	TRBV2	TRBJ1-5	TGTGCCAGCAGTGCTCTACAGGGGGCGAATCAGCCCCAGCATTTT	CASSALQGANQPQHF
NA	NA	TRBV12-3/TRBV12-4	TRBJ1-2	TGTGCCAGCAGTTTAACCGACCGGGGGAACTACACCTTC	CASSLTDRGNYTF
few	NA	TRBV11-2	TRBJ1-6	TGTGCCAGCAGCTTACATGACAGCTATAATTCACCCCTCCACTTT	CASSLHDSYNSPLHF